This TCR beta chain is from a study of blood T cells in healthy people across ages. This clonotype occurred once. Primed by a sample-barcoded 5' primer and a J-beta primer mix, a second PCR proceeded for about 6 to 12 cycles. TCRdb re-analysed the 5' RACE reads in MiXCR, keeping a single row per CDR3 protein. The sample consists of more than 1.4 million distinct CDR3 sequences, roughly 40% of them appearing once. V dropped 1 base and J dropped 5; count of bases not matched to a gene: 1. Germline V gives CDR1 GTSNPN, CDR2 SVGIG (reference sequence). The CDR3 length is 13 residues. This TCR was sampled from a woman between 18 and 29 years old in good health. Sequenced input: blood. The chain recombines TRBV30 with TRBJ1-1; the match to TRBD1 covers 10 bases. The CDR3: CAWSEDRGTEAFF. As DNA, the CDR3 is TGTGCCTGGAGTGAGGACAGGGGGACTGAAGCTTTCTTT.